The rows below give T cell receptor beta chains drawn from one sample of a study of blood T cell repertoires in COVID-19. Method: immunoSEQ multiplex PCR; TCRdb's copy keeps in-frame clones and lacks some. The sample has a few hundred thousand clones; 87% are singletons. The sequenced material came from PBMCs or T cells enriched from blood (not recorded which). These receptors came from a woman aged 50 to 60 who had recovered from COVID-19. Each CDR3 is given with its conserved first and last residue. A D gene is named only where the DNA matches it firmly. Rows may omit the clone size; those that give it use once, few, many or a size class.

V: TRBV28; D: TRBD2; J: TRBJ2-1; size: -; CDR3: CASSVSGGPQFF; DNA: TGTGCCAGCAGCGTTAGCGGGGGGCCGCAGTTCTTC
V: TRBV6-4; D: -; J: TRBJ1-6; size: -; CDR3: CASSERENSPLHF; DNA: TGTGCCAGCAGTGAAAGGGAGAACTCACCCCTCCACTTT
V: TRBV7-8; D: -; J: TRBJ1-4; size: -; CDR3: CASSPGRDSIEKLFF; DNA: TGTGCCAGCAGCCCCGGGAGGGATTCGATTGAAAAACTGTTTTTT
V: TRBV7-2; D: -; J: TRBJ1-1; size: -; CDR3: CASSSGLLGTEAFF; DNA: TGTGCCAGCAGCTCGGGTCTGCTCGGCACTGAAGCTTTCTTT
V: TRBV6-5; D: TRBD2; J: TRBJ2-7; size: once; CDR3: CASRIAGGSYEQYF; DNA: TGTGCCAGCAGAATAGCGGGGGGGTCCTACGAGCAGTACTTC
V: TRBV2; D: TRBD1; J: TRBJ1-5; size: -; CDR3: CASTQADRGYNQPQHF; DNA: TGTGCCAGCACTCAAGCGGACAGGGGTTACAATCAGCCCCAGCATTTT
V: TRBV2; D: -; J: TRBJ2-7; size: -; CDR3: CASTGGGGVSYEQYF; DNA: TGTGCCAGCACCGGCGGGGGCGGGGTATCCTACGAGCAGTACTTC
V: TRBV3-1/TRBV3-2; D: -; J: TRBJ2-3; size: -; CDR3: CASSQLKDRSLTDTQYF; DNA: TGTGCCAGCAGCCAATTAAAGGACAGAAGCCTCACAGATACGCAGTATTTT
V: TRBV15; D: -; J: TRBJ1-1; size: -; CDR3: CATSRDRRGNTEAFF; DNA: TGTGCCACCAGCAGAGATAGGAGAGGGAACACTGAAGCTTTCTTT
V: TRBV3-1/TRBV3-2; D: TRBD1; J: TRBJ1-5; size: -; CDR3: CASSHQGASGQPQHF; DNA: TGTGCCAGCAGCCACCAGGGGGCGTCAGGGCAGCCCCAGCATTTT
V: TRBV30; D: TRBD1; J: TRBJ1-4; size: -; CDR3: CAWSVWSQSRDSFYEKLFF; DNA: TGTGCCTGGAGTGTATGGTCCCAAAGTAGGGACAGCTTTTATGAAAAACTGTTTTTT
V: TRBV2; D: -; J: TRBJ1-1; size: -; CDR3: CASSGGESTEAFF; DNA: TGTGCCAGCAGCGGGGGGGAGAGCACTGAAGCTTTCTTT
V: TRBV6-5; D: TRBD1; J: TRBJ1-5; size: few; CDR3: CATRRTGGGQPQHF; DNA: TGTGCCACACGACGGACAGGGGGAGGTCAGCCCCAGCATTTT
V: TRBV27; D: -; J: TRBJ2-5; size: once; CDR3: CASSLVGGAGETQYF; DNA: TGTGCCAGCAGTTTAGTTGGGGGGGCAGGGGAGACCCAGTACTTC
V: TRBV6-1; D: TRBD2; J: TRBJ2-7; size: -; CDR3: CASSEPGTSIYEQYF; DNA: TGTGCCAGCAGTGAACCCGGGACTAGCATCTACGAGCAGTACTTC
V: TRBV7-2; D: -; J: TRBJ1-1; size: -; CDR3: CASSPSRGRFGNTEAFF; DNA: TGTGCCAGCAGCCCCAGTAGGGGGAGATTCGGGAACACTGAAGCTTTCTTT
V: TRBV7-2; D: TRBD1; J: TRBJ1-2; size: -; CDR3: CASSIAGTGKIYGYTF; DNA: TGTGCCAGCAGCATTGCCGGGACAGGGAAAATCTATGGCTACACCTTC
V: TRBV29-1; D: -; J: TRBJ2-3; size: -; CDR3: CSVRTARTSTDTQYF; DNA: TGCAGCGTTAGGACAGCAAGAACTAGCACAGATACGCAGTATTTT
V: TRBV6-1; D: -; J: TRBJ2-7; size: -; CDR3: CASSERGTALDSYEQYF; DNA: TGTGCCAGCAGTGAACGGGGGACAGCCCTAGACTCCTACGAGCAGTACTTC
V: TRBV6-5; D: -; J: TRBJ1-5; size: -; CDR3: CASSYSVAGPQHF; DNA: TGTGCCAGCAGTTACTCGGTGGCAGGGCCCCAGCATTTT
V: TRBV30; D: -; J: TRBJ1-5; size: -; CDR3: CAWSYESSTRQPQHF; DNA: TGTGCCTGGAGTTACGAGAGTTCTACCCGTCAGCCCCAGCATTTT
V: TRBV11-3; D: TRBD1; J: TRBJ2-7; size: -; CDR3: CASSSVDRSYEQYF; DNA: TGTGCCAGCAGCTCCGTGGACAGGTCCTACGAGCAGTACTTC
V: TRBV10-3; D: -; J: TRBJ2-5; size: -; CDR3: CAIRRGGGQETQYF; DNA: TGTGCCATCAGAAGAGGTGGGGGGCAAGAGACCCAGTACTTC
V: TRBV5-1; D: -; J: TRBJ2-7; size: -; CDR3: CASSLVAQGGHEQYF; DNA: TGCGCCAGCAGCTTGGTCGCCCAGGGGGGCCACGAGCAGTACTTC
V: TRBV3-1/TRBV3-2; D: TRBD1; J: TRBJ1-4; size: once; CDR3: CASSARKGGQGNEKLFF; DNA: TGTGCCAGCAGCGCCCGTAAAGGAGGACAGGGTAATGAAAAACTGTTTTTT
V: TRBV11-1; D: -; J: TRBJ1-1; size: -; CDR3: CASSLVGTGAFF; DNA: TGTGCCAGCAGCTTAGTGGGTACGGGGGCTTTCTTT
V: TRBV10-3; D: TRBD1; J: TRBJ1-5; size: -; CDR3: CATGQGGPGPQHF; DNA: TGTGCCACCGGACAGGGGGGACCTGGGCCCCAGCATTTT
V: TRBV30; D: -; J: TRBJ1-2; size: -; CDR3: CAWSVLPAYGYTF; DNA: TGTGCCTGGAGTGTACTTCCAGCGTATGGCTACACCTTC
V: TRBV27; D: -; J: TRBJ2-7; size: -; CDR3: CASSYFAGTQNEQYF; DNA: TGTGCCAGCAGTTACTTCGCCGGGACTCAGAACGAGCAGTACTTC
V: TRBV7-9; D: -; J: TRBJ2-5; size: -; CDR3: CASSPTGFQETQYF; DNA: TGTGCCAGCAGTCCCACAGGGTTTCAAGAGACCCAGTACTTC
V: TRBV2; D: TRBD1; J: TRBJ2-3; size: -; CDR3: CATRRTGGIDTQYF; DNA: TGTGCCACCCGCCGGACAGGGGGCATAGATACGCAGTATTTT
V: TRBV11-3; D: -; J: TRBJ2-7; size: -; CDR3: CASSFERSYEQYF; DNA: TGTGCCAGCAGCTTTGAGAGAAGCTACGAGCAGTACTTC
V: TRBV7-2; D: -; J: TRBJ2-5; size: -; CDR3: CASSLRGGPKETQYF; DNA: TGTGCCAGCAGCTTAAGGGGGGGCCCTAAAGAGACCCAGTACTTC
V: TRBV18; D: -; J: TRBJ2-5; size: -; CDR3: CASSPPAEETQYF; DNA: TGTGCCAGCTCACCACCGGCGGAAGAGACCCAGTACTTC
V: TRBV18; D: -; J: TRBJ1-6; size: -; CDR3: CASSDYGGPRNSPLHF; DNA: TGTGCCAGCTCAGATTACGGGGGGCCAAGGAATTCACCCCTCCACTTT
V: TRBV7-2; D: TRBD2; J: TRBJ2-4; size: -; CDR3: CASSSRASGEGNIQYF; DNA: TGTGCCAGCAGCTCTCGGGCGAGTGGGGAGGGCAACATTCAGTACTTC
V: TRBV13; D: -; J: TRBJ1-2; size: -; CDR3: CASSPSPGLDGYTF; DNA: TGTGCCAGCAGCCCCAGTCCAGGTCTCGATGGCTACACCTTC
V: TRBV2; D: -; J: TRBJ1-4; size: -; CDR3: CASSAYGAGNEKLFF; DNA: TGTGCCAGCAGTGCGTACGGTGCTGGTAATGAAAAACTGTTTTTT
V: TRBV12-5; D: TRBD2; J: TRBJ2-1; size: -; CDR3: CASGPQRGLNEQFF; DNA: TGTGCTAGTGGTCCCCAGCGGGGCCTTAATGAGCAGTTCTTC
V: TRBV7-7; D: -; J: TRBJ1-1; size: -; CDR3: CASSLGQGGLMNTEAFF; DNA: TGTGCTAGCAGCTTAGGGCAGGGTGGTCTCATGAACACTGAAGCTTTCTTT
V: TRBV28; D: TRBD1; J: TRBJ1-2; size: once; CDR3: CASSSGTGWGYGYTF; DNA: TGTGCCAGCAGTTCCGGGACAGGGTGGGGTTATGGCTACACCTTC
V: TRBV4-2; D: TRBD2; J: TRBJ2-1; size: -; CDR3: CASSQGVSGGLYNEQFF; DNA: TGTGCCAGCAGCCAAGGAGTTAGCGGGGGGCTCTACAATGAGCAGTTCTTC
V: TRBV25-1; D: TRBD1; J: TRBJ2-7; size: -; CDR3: CASEPTGGASYEQYF; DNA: TGTGCCAGCGAACCAACAGGGGGCGCAAGCTACGAGCAGTACTTC
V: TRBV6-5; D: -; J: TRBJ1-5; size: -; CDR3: CASSYSRVQPQHF; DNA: TGTGCCAGCAGTTACTCGAGGGTTCAGCCCCAGCATTTT
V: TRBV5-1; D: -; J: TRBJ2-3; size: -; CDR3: CASSLTNRARETDTQYF; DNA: TGCGCCAGCAGCTTGACCAACAGGGCCAGGGAAACAGATACGCAGTATTTT
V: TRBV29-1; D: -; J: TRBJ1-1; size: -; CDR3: CSVARIPEAFF; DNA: TGCAGCGTAGCCAGGATTCCTGAAGCTTTCTTT
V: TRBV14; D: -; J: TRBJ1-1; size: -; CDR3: CASSQVGLGSGTEAFF; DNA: TGTGCCAGCAGCCAAGTGGGCCTCGGGAGTGGGACTGAAGCTTTCTTT
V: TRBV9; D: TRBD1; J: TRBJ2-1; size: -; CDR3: CASSRTQGGEQFF; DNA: TGTGCCAGCAGCCGCACACAGGGGGGTGAGCAGTTCTTC
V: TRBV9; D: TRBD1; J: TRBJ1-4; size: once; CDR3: CASSVDEDRGEKLFF; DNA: TGTGCCAGCAGCGTAGACGAAGACAGGGGCGAAAAACTGTTTTTT
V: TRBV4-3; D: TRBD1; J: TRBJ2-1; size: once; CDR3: CASSQQGAYNEQFF; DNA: TGCGCCAGCAGCCAACAGGGGGCCTACAATGAGCAGTTCTTC
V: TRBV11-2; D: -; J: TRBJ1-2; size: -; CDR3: CASSLAGGESYTF; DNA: TGTGCCAGCAGCTTAGCGGGGGGAGAGAGCTACACCTTC
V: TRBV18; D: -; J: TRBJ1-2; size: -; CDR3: CASSPPGPRGNGYTF; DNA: TGTGCCAGCTCACCCCCGGGACCCCGGGGGAACGGCTACACCTTC
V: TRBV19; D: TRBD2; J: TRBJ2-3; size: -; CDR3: CASNRGGLTDTQYF; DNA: TGTGCCAGTAACCGGGGGGGCCTAACAGATACGCAGTATTTT
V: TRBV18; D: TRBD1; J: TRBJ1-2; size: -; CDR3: CASSPGTGNYGYTF; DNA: TGTGCCAGCTCACCCGGGACAGGGAACTATGGCTACACCTTC
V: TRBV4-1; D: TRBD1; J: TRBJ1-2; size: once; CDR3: CASSQDWAGGASYGYTF; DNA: TGCGCCAGCAGCCAAGATTGGGCAGGGGGCGCCAGCTATGGCTACACCTTC
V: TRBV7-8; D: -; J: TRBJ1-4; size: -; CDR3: CASSLGRVRTRTEKLFF; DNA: TGTGCCAGCAGCTTAGGACGGGTGAGGACACGGACTGAAAAACTGTTTTTT
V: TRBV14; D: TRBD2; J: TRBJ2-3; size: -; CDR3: CASSPQGTIVTDTQYF; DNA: TGTGCCAGCAGCCCCCAAGGGACTATCGTGACAGATACGCAGTATTTT
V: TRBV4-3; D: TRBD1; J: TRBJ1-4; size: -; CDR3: CASSESGTGTEKLFF; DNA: TGCGCCAGCAGCGAATCCGGGACAGGGACTGAAAAACTGTTTTTT
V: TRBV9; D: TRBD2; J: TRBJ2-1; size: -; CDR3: CASSPPAGVSYNEQFF; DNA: TGTGCCAGCAGCCCCCCAGCGGGGGTTTCCTACAATGAGCAGTTCTTC